This T cell receptor beta chain was captured by sequencing in a study of beta chain features in type 1 diabetes. Across the study: Across all samples, over 85 million sorted cells were examined. The study, taken as a whole, reports: In every one of the four CD4+ subsets, TCRB CDR3s were moderately but significantly shorter in Type 1 diabetes patients.

Only one heparinised blood draw was taken per donor, and its volume averaged about 116 mL. Based on CD45RO/CCR7/CD25/CD127/CD95/CD27, CD4+ regulatory, stem cell-like memory, naive and central memory cells were sorted. The junction had 10 bases not matched to a gene; V was cut back by 3 bases and J by 7 bases. Germline values: CDR1 SGHTA, CDR2 FQGTGA. The CDR3 has 17 amino acids. On this clone itself: Its cognate antigen is unknown.

Sequencing targeted expressed TCRB transcripts, as all isolated RNA had been reverse transcribed. Method: immunoSEQ multiplex PCR; TCRdb's copy keeps in-frame clones and lacks some. Of around 170,000 clones in the sample, roughly 9% were seen once. Material for sequencing was central memory CD4+ T cells from blood. This receptor was obtained from a woman aged 30 to 39 with type 1 diabetes. This chain joins TRBV7-3 and TRBJ2-2; 11 bases agree with TRBD2. The CDR3 nucleotides are TGTGCCAGCAGCTTCCCTATAGCGGGAGGGCCTAGCGGGGAGCTGTTTTTT. This gives the protein CASSFPIAGGPSGELFF.